This is a list of T cell receptor beta chains from one sample in a study of response to subunit inactivated influenza vaccine. TCRdb itself ran the RT-PCR reads through MiXCR, one entry per CDR3 protein. Of 150,000 to 200,000 distinct CDR3 sequences in the sample, about 12% were seen once. The data were also submitted as part of a second study, on T cells expressing NK-cell markers.

Sample: CD8+ T cells sorted from PBMCs, taken less than 13 days after vaccination. The receptors were gathered from a man in his fifties who received an inactivated influenza vaccine. The CDR3 runs from the conserved cysteine through the conserved F or W. A D gene is named only where the DNA matches it firmly. Some rows mark clone size as missing; the rest say once, few, many or name a class of expanded clone.

v_gene	j_gene	d_gene	abundance	CDR3nt	CDR3aa
TRBV2	TRBJ2-1	NA	NA	TGTGCCAGCAGTGAAGCGCTTCCGGGACTTAGGAACCGGGGCCTCAGGTTCTTC	CASSEALPGLRNRGLRFF
TRBV12-3/TRBV12-4	TRBJ2-7	TRBD2	many	TGTGCCAGCAGTTTAACTAGCGGGGCCTACGAGCAGTACTTC	CASSLTSGAYEQYF
TRBV11-2	TRBJ2-6	NA	NA	TGTGCCAGCAGCTGGGGAGGGGCCAACGTCCTGACTTTC	CASSWGGANVLTF
TRBV2	TRBJ2-1	NA	NA	TGTGCCAGCAGTCCTGGCGGGGAGGTTTACAATGAGCAGTTCTTC	CASSPGGEVYNEQFF
TRBV7-6	TRBJ1-2	NA	NA	TGTGCCAGCGAATTAGGGGCGACAGGCCGATTTAACTATGGCTACACCTTC	CASELGATGRFNYGYTF
TRBV6-1	TRBJ2-7	TRBD2	few	TGTGCCAGCAGTGACGGGACTAGATACGAGCAGTACTTC	CASSDGTRYEQYF
TRBV6-2/TRBV6-3	TRBJ2-1	TRBD2	many	TGTGCCAGCAAGGCGGCGGGGGGGCCTGGCAATGAGCAGTTCTTC	CASKAAGGPGNEQFF
TRBV6-1	TRBJ2-7	TRBD2	NA	TGTGCCAGCAGTGAGGCCCTAGCGGTCCCCTACGAGCAGTACTTC	CASSEALAVPYEQYF
TRBV27	TRBJ2-7	NA	few	TGTGCCAGCAGTTCGGGACGGGGGTACGAGCAGTACTTC	CASSSGRGYEQYF
TRBV6-2/TRBV6-3	TRBJ2-1	TRBD1	many	TGTGCCAGCAGTTACTCGATCAGGACAGGGGTCAATCCCGACAATGAGCAGTTCTTC	CASSYSIRTGVNPDNEQFF
TRBV6-1	TRBJ2-7	NA	few	TGTGCCAGCACCGTCTGGGCGGGGGCGGAGGAGCAGTACTTC	CASTVWAGAEEQYF
TRBV6-5	TRBJ1-4	TRBD1	few	TGTGCCAGCAGTTGCCCTCCGGGACAGGGAGAAGAAAAACTGTTTTTT	CASSCPPGQGEEKLFF
TRBV9	TRBJ2-1	NA	many	TGTGCCAGCAGCGTAACCGGGTCCAATGAGCAGTTCTTC	CASSVTGSNEQFF
TRBV20-1	TRBJ2-7	TRBD2	few	TGCAGTGCCCGGGACTACGAATCCTACGAGCAGTACTTC	CSARDYESYEQYF
TRBV10-3	TRBJ2-3	NA	NA	TGTGCCATCAGTCCGAAAGGGGACCCAGTCCTACTTTATACGCAGTATTTT	CAISPKGDPVLLYTQYF
TRBV5-6	TRBJ2-7	TRBD1	many	TGTGCCAGCACCTTCGGGACAGGGGGCGAGCAGTACTTC	CASTFGTGGEQYF
TRBV6-1	TRBJ1-1	TRBD1	few	TGTGCCAGCAGCCGGGGACAGGGTCACACTGAAGCTTTCTTT	CASSRGQGHTEAFF
TRBV12-3/TRBV12-4	TRBJ1-1	NA	few	TGTGCCAGCAGTTTTGGGGGTCACACTGAAGCTTTCTTT	CASSFGGHTEAFF
TRBV13	TRBJ2-3	TRBD2	many	TGTGCCAGCACCGGGACTAGCGAGGGAGTTACGCAGTATTTT	CASTGTSEGVTQYF
TRBV10-3	TRBJ2-5	NA	NA	TGTGCCATCAGTTCGTACCAAGAGACCCAGTACTTC	CAISSYQETQYF
TRBV7-8	TRBJ1-1	NA	few	TGTGCCAGCAGCTTAGTTACAGGGCGAGCTTTCTTT	CASSLVTGRAFF
TRBV30	TRBJ2-7	TRBD2	few	TGTGCCTGGAGTGCCGGGAGGGCCAACGAGCAGTACTTC	CAWSAGRANEQYF
TRBV14	TRBJ1-4	NA	NA	TGTGCCAGCAGCCAAGGGTTCCGAACTAATGAAAAACTGTTTTTT	CASSQGFRTNEKLFF
TRBV29-1	TRBJ2-2	NA	few	TGCAGCGTTGAAGATCCGGGTAGGGTTCGGAGGGAGCTGTTTTTT	CSVEDPGRVRRELFF
TRBV24-1	TRBJ2-1	NA	NA	TGTGCCACCAGTGATCGGGGCCGGGGAGGCTACAATGAGCAGTTCTTC	CATSDRGRGGYNEQFF
TRBV6-1	TRBJ1-4	NA	NA	TGTGCCAGCACCTATGTTGTCGGGGAGCGAAATGAAAAACTGTTTTTT	CASTYVVGERNEKLFF
TRBV11-1	TRBJ1-4	TRBD1	NA	TGTGCCAGCAGCTGGGGACAGGCGTTGCGGCTTTCGGCTAATGAAAAACTGTTTTTT	CASSWGQALRLSANEKLFF
TRBV15	TRBJ2-1	TRBD2	few	TGTGCCACCAGCAGAGATTTGACTAGCGGAAGATACAATGAGCAGTTCTTC	CATSRDLTSGRYNEQFF
TRBV12-3/TRBV12-4	TRBJ1-1	TRBD1	NA	TGTGCCAGCACCACTCTCCGACAGGGGGCTAACACTGAAGCTTTCTTT	CASTTLRQGANTEAFF
TRBV28	TRBJ2-1	TRBD1	NA	TGTGCCAGCAGTTTTTTATCGGGACAGGGTAGCTCCTACAATGAGCAGTTCTTC	CASSFLSGQGSSYNEQFF
TRBV28	TRBJ1-5	TRBD1	few	TGTGCCAGCAGTTCATCGGACAGGGTACGGGATCAGCCCCAGCATTTT	CASSSSDRVRDQPQHF
TRBV11-2	TRBJ2-3	TRBD2	many	TGTGCCAGCAGCTTGTCCGGGAGGCCGGCAGATACGCAGTATTTT	CASSLSGRPADTQYF